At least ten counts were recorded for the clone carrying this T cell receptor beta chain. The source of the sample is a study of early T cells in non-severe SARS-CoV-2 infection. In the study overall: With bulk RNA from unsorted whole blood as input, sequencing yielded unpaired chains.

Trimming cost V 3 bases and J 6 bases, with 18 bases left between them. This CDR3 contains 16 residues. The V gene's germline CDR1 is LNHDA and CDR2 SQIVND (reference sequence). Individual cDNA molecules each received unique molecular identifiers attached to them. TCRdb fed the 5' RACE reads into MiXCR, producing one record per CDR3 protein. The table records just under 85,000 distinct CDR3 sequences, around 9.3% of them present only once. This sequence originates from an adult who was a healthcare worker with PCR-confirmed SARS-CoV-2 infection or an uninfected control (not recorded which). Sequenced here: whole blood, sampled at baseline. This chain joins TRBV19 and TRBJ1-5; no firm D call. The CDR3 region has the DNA TGTGCCAGTAGTATCTTATCCCCGCAGGCGAGTCAGCCCCAGCATTTT. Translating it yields CASSILSPQASQPQHF.